This section outlines one T cell receptor (beta chain) sequence together with its context. This clonotype was recorded a few times. No cognate antigen has been identified for it. Base qualities are not provided; no much larger clone lies one nucleotide away. This sample was included in a study of CD8 T cells in ankylosing spondylitis (dated by TCRdb to 2017 to 2019). About the full investigation: The study set out to find disease-linked TCR variants by profiling T cell receptor beta repertoires in ankylosing spondylitis patients and healthy donors. The full study cohort was made up of 25 ankylosing spondylitis patients and roughly 100 healthy donors. Peripheral blood was sampled, and synovial fluid was additionally collected from ankylosing spondylitis patients. Broad study findings and their caveats: The disease-linked clones showed a CD8+ phenotype and occurred at relatively low frequencies in peripheral blood. According to the report, matched synovial fluid samples from ankylosing spondylitis patients were significantly enriched for the disease-linked clones. Blood from ankylosing spondylitis patients appeared to be characterized by a TCR beta motif made up of under ten highly homologous amino acid variants. Some of the motif variants had been reported before in the synovial fluid and blood of reactive arthritis patients, a finding that suggests common disease-initiation mechanisms.

CDR1 and CDR2 are drawn from the germline V gene: SGHVS, FNYEAQ. The CDR3 runs 13 residues from the cysteine to the phenylalanine. The entry retains the CDR3 DNA only, 39 bases that are in frame from base 1. V is pared back by 6 bases and J by 7 bases, with 16 bases lying between the germline termini. The sequencing machine was an Illumina HiSeq 2500. Quantitative 5'-RACE with molecular barcodes was used to prepare TCR beta libraries. Under the source paper's analysis protocol: Disease-linked TCR variants were identified with a new computational method built on a probabilistic model of VDJ rearrangement. Starting from the raw public reads, TCRdb applied fastp trimming at Q25, assembled clones with MiXCR and retained in-frame beta chains. Each entry is one CDR3 protein sequence, shown with its most common DNA and genes. The V and J calls and clone size come from TCRdb's table, not from the authors' own analysis. For this sample there are 390,000 or so distinct CDR3 sequences; 20% to 25% appear just once. The top ten clones comprise roughly a sixth of the sample.

The sample consisted of blood, either unsorted or a sorted T cell fraction (not recorded which). This receptor was identified in a male donor with ankylosing spondylitis. In this chain, TRBV7-6 is recombined with TRBJ2-7; the D gene lacks a confident call. This receptor has the CDR3 CASSRVTFGEQYF. The sequenced DNA is TGTGCCAGCAGTCGGGTTACCTTCGGGGAGCAGTACTTC.